These T cell receptor beta chains were read from a single sample in a study of blood T cell repertoires in COVID-19. Libraries were prepared by immunoSEQ multiplex PCR; TCRdb keeps only in-frame clonotypes and omits some of them. The repertoire consists of about 160,000 clones, with under 85% occurring once and the leading ten covering around 2.8%. What was sequenced was peripheral blood. The receptors originated from a man aged 65 to 85 with acute or convalescent COVID-19. CDR3s include the opening cysteine and the closing phenylalanine or tryptophan. D genes are given only for firm matches. Rows may omit the clone size; those that give it use once, few, many or a size class.

TRBJ1-1	NA	TRBV19	NA	TGTGCCAGTAGTATACTCCGGGACACTGAAGCTTTCTTT	CASSILRDTEAFF
TRBJ2-7	TRBD1	TRBV19	NA	TGTGCCAGTAGTACCGGACAGGGGCCCGGCGGGTATTACGAGCAGTACTTC	CASSTGQGPGGYYEQYF
TRBJ2-1	TRBD2	TRBV6-1	once	TGTGCCAGCAGTGAGACTAGCGGGAGCGTGAATGAGCAGTTCTTC	CASSETSGSVNEQFF
TRBJ1-6	NA	TRBV5-4	NA	TGTGCCAGCAGCCCAGGGGTTCGGCAGCCTAATTCACCCCTCCACTTT	CASSPGVRQPNSPLHF
TRBJ1-2	NA	TRBV30	once	TGTGCCTGGAGTGTACTAGCAGGGTCGGGCTACACCTTC	CAWSVLAGSGYTF
TRBJ2-2	TRBD1	TRBV28	NA	TGTGCCAGCAGACTACAGGGGGCGAAAACCGGGGAGCTGTTTTTT	CASRLQGAKTGELFF
TRBJ1-2	TRBD1	TRBV5-1	once	TGCGCCAGCAGCTTGGCCGCAGGGGGTAACTATGGCTACACCTTC	CASSLAAGGNYGYTF
TRBJ1-6	NA	TRBV25-1	NA	TGTGCCAGCAGTGACCTAGGAGTTTCACCCCTCCACTTT	CASSDLGVSPLHF
TRBJ2-3	NA	TRBV3-1/TRBV3-2	once	TGTGCCAGCAGCCAGGGATACCCAGCGGGCCCTAGCACAGATACGCAGTATTTT	CASSQGYPAGPSTDTQYF
TRBJ1-2	NA	TRBV19	NA	TGTGCCAGTAGTCGGGGTGGCTACACCTTC	CASSRGGYTF
TRBJ2-5	TRBD2	TRBV6-2/TRBV6-3	NA	TGTGCCAGCAGTTCCCCTGGACTAGCGGAGACCCAGTACTTC	CASSSPGLAETQYF
TRBJ2-1	NA	TRBV5-1	NA	TGCGCCAGCAGCTTCACGGTCTCTGACAATGAGCAGTTCTTC	CASSFTVSDNEQFF
TRBJ2-7	NA	TRBV6-6	NA	TGTGCCAGTGGCCTCGGGATCTACGAGCAGTACTTC	CASGLGIYEQYF
TRBJ1-3	NA	TRBV18	NA	TGTGCCAGCTCACCACTTCGAGCCTCTGGAAACACCATATATTTT	CASSPLRASGNTIYF
TRBJ1-2	TRBD1	TRBV6-4	NA	TGTGCCAGCAGTGAGTGGACAGGGGGCGAGGGTGGCTACACCTTC	CASSEWTGGEGGYTF
TRBJ2-3	TRBD2	TRBV5-4	NA	TGTGCCAGCAGCTTGGAGGCTAGCGGGGGTATGACAGATACGCAGTATTTT	CASSLEASGGMTDTQYF
TRBJ2-3	TRBD2	TRBV27	NA	TGTGCCAGCAGTCACACTAGCGGGGGGTCAACCGGAACAGATACGCAGTATTTT	CASSHTSGGSTGTDTQYF
TRBJ1-1	TRBD1	TRBV4-1	NA	TGCGCCAGCAGCCAGAACAGGGGAAGGACTGAAGCTTTCTTT	CASSQNRGRTEAFF
TRBJ2-1	TRBD2	TRBV4-1	once	TGCGCCAGCAGCCAAGCGCCAGCGGGAGAACACAATGAGCAGTTCTTC	CASSQAPAGEHNEQFF
TRBJ2-2	TRBD2	TRBV7-2	once	TGTGCCAGCACCTATCCCGACGGCCACACTAGCGGTTACACCGGGGAGCTGTTTTTT	CASTYPDGHTSGYTGELFF
TRBJ2-3	NA	TRBV12-5	NA	TGTGCTAGTGGTTTTGGCGATACGCAGTATTTT	CASGFGDTQYF
TRBJ2-5	TRBD1	TRBV6-1	once	TGTGCCAGCAGTGCTTATACGCCAGGACAGGGGGAGACCCAGTACTTC	CASSAYTPGQGETQYF
TRBJ2-3	NA	TRBV10-1	NA	TGCGCGTCAGGGGTTACTAGCACAGATACGCAGTATTTT	CASGVTSTDTQYF
TRBJ2-7	TRBD2	TRBV10-3	NA	TGTGCCAGCTTTTCGGGGACTACCGACGAGCAGTACTTC	CASFSGTTDEQYF
TRBJ2-1	NA	TRBV1	NA	TGCACCAGCAGCCAAGAGACTAGCGGGACCTACAATGAGCAGTTCTTC	CTSSQETSGTYNEQFF
TRBJ1-2	TRBD1	TRBV6-1	once	TGTGCCAGCAGTGAAGGGCCCCCGGGACAGGGAAACTATGGCTACACCTTC	CASSEGPPGQGNYGYTF
TRBJ2-1	NA	TRBV6-5	once	TGTGCCAGCAGTTACTTGTTCGGCAATGAGCAGTTCTTC	CASSYLFGNEQFF
TRBJ1-5	TRBD1	TRBV6-5	once	TGTGCCAGCAGCCCCGGGACAGGAACTAATCAGCCCCAGCATTTT	CASSPGTGTNQPQHF
TRBJ2-5	TRBD2	TRBV10-3	NA	TGTGCCATCAGCGGGACTAGCGGGACCAAAGAGACCCAGTACTTC	CAISGTSGTKETQYF
TRBJ1-5	NA	TRBV30	NA	TGTGCCTGGAGCCCGGAGGGAAGGCCCCAGCATTTT	CAWSPEGRPQHF
TRBJ2-2	TRBD2	TRBV7-6	NA	TGTGCCAGCAGCTTAAGAGCGGGGAGAAACACCGGGGAGCTGTTTTTT	CASSLRAGRNTGELFF
TRBJ1-6	TRBD1	TRBV19	NA	TGTGCCAGTAGTATAATCACCGGGACAGGCTATAATTCACCCCTCCACTTT	CASSIITGTGYNSPLHF
TRBJ2-6	NA	TRBV7-9	few	TGTGCCAGCAGCTTTTACCTATCTGGGGCCAACGTCCTGACTTTC	CASSFYLSGANVLTF
TRBJ2-7	NA	TRBV11-3	NA	TGTGCCAGCAGCTTAGATCGGGTGAGCTCCTACGAGCAGTACTTC	CASSLDRVSSYEQYF
TRBJ1-6	TRBD1	TRBV6-5	NA	TGTGCCAGCAGCCTGGACAGGGAGGCTTCACCCCTCCACTTT	CASSLDREASPLHF
TRBJ2-2	TRBD2	TRBV10-3	NA	TGTGCCATCGGGGGGACTAGCGGGAGTTATTCGGATGGCGGGGAGCTGTTTTTT	CAIGGTSGSYSDGGELFF
TRBJ2-7	TRBD2	TRBV28	NA	TGTGCCAGCAGTGAGTGGGGGAGCGGGAGTACGCCCTACGAGCAGTACTTC	CASSEWGSGSTPYEQYF
TRBJ2-7	TRBD1	TRBV11-1	NA	TGTGCCAGCAGCCCAGACAGGGGGCGGGAGCAGTACTTC	CASSPDRGREQYF
TRBJ1-2	NA	TRBV6-5	NA	TGTGCCAGCAGTTCTTTTGAGCGTGGCTACACCTTC	CASSSFERGYTF
TRBJ2-7	TRBD2	TRBV19	NA	TGTGCCAGTAAAGTCGGGACTAGCGGGAACTACGAGCAGTACTTC	CASKVGTSGNYEQYF
TRBJ2-1	TRBD2	TRBV3-1/TRBV3-2	NA	TGTGCCAGCAGCCACTATAGCGGGGCCTCTTACAATGAGCAGTTCTTC	CASSHYSGASYNEQFF
TRBJ2-1	NA	TRBV30	NA	TGTGCCTGGAGTGTACTAAGAGGGTGGGCCTACAATGAGCAGTTCTTC	CAWSVLRGWAYNEQFF
TRBJ2-2	TRBD2	TRBV6-1	NA	TGTGCCAGCACGGGGGGGACGAACACCGGGGAGCTGTTTTTT	CASTGGTNTGELFF
TRBJ2-2	TRBD2	TRBV5-5	NA	TGTGCCAGCAGCTCCTTTGGGACTAGCGGGTCGGCCGGGGAGCTGTTTTTT	CASSSFGTSGSAGELFF